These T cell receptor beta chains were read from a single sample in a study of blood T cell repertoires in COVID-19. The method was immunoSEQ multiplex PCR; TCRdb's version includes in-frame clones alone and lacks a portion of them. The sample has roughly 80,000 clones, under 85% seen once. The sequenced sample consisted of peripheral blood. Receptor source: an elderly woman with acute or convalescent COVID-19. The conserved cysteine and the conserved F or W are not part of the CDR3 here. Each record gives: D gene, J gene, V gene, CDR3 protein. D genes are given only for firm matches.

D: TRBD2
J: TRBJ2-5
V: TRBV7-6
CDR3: ASSSQAGPGESQY

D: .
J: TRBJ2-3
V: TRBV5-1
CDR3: ASSLRGTQY

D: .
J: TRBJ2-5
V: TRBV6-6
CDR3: ASSSRQGKETQY

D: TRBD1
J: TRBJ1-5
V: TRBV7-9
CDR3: ASRSTGGNQPQH

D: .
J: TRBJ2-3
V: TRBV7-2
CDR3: ASSLETRAVTDTQY

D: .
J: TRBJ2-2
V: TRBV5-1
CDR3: ASSLIQGTSTGELF

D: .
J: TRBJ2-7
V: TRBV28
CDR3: ASSLSRGAYEQY

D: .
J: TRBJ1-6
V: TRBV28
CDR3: ASSPPAGSSYNSPLH

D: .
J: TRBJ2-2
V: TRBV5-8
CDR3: ASSLWSGASTGELF

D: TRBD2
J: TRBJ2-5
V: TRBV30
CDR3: AWSVGGSETQY

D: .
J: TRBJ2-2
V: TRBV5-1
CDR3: ASSLVGTNTGELF

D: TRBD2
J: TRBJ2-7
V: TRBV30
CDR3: AWSRRGGAYEQY

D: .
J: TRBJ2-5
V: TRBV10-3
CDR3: ATRGLSPQETQY

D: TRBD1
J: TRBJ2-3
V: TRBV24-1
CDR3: ATSDPTGTDTQY

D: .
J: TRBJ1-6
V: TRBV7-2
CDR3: ASSLVGGGNSPLH

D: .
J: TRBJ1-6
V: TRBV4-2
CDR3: ASSPGRVGSPLH

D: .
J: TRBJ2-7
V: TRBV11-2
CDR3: ASSRTAEFYEQY

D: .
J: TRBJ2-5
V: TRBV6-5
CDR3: ASSRSLAQRETQY

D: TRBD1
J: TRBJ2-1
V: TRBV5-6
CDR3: ASSPPTGVNEQF

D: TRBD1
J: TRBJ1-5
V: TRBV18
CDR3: ASSQDRDGQPQH

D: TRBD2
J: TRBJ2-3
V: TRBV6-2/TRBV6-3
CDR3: ASSYSGLADHTDTQY

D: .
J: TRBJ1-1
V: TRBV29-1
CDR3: SGRQSFTEAF

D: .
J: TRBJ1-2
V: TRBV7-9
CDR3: ASSLPVANYGYT

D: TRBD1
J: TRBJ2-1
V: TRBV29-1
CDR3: SARTGNNEQF

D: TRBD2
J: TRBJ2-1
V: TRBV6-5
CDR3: ASSQPASGSFEQF

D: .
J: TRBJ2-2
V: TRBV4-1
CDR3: ASSEGQSTGELF

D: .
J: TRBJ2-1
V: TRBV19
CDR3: ASRPRGGGHEQF

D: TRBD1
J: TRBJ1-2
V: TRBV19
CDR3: ASSLGRQGYYGYT

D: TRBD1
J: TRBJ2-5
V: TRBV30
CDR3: AFTGGETQY

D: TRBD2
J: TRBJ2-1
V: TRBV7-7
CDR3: ASSLGGLAGVDEQF

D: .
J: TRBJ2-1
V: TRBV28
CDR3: ASSFWGTRYNEQF

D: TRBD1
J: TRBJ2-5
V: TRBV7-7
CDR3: ASSSQGAGETQY

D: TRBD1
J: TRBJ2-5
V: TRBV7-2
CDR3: ASSSAGTGEETQY

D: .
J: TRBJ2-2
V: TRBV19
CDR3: ASSIRRTGELF

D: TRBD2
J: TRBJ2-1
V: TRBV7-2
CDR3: ASSFRPSGGNEQF

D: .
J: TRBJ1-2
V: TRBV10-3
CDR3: AISESAPYGYT

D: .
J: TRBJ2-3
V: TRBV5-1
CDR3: ASSFGPGADTQY

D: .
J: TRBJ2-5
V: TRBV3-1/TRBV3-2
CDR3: ASSQDEETQY

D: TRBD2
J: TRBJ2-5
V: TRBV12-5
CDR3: ASGLGLAGGKKTQY

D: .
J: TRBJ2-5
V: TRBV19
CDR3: ASSIEAGRKTQY

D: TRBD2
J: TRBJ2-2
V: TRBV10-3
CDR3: AIRTSGRPNTGELF

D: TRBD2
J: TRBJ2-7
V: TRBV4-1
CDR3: ASSQGGGSASSEQY

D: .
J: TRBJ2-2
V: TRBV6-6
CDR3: ASSLTGLNTGELF

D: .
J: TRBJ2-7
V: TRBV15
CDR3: ATSRAGSQNEQY

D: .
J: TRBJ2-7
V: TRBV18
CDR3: ASSPQGSDEQY

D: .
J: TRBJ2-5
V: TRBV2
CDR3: ASTEQQETQY

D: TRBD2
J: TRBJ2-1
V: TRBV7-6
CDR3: ASSLQTSGISNEQF

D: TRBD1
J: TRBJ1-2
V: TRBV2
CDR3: ASKDRGNGYT

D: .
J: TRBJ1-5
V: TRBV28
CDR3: ASCPGINQPQH

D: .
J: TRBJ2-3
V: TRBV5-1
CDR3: ASTSVSRGDTDTQY